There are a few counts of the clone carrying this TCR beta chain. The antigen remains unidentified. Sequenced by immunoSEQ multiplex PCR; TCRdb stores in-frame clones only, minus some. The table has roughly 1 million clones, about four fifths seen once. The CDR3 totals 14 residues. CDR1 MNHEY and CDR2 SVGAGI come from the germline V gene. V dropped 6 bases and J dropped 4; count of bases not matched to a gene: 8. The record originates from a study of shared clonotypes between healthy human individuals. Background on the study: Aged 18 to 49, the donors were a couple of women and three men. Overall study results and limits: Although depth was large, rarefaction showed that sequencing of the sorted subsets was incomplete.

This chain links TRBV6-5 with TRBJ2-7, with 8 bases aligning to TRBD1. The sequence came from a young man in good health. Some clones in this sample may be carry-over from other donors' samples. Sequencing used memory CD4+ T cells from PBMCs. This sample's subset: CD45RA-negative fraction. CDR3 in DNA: TGTGCCAGCAGCCCCCGGACAGGGTTGTACGAGCAGTACTTC. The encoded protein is CASSPRTGLYEQYF.